These 30 T cell receptor beta chains were sequenced from one sample in a study of T cell clonotyping in hematopoietic cell transplantation. Profiling relied on immunoSEQ multiplex PCR, and the TCRdb table lists in-frame clones only, not all of them. Of about 6,100 clones in the sample, approximately 31% were seen once. The sequencing used peripheral blood mononuclear cells, collected 30 days after allogeneic stem cell transplant. These TCRs come from a female patient aged 50 to 60 who had an allogeneic stem cell transplant from an unrelated donor, so the T cells may come from the graft donor. Some clones in this sample may be carry-over from other donors' samples.

This clone was found a few times. The chain recombines TRBV9 with TRBJ2-5; D uncertain. CDR3 length: 11 residues. Per germline, CDR1 SGDLS and CDR2 YYNGEE. V was trimmed by 2 bases and J by 5 bases, leaving 4 bases between them. The CDR3 here is CASSVSETQYF. CDR3 DNA: TGTGCCAGCAGCGTCAGCGAGACCCAGTACTTC.

This clone was detected once. V and J are TRBV30 and TRBJ1-2, with D perhaps TRBD1 (5 bases). Germline assignment: CDR1 GTSNPN and CDR2 SVGIG (reference sequence). CDR3 length: 12 amino acids. Trimming removed 2 bases at V and 6 bases at J, with 10 bases between. The chain's CDR3 is CAWSLAGNGYTF. The CDR3 DNA is TGTGCCTGGAGTTTGGCAGGGAATGGCTACACCTTC. The full variable domain, completed using reference TRBV30 and TRBJ1-2, is SQTIHQWPATLVQPVGSPLSLECTVEGTSNPNLYWYRQAAGRGLQLLFYSVGIGQISSEVPQNLSASRPQDRQFILSSKKLLLSDSGFYLCAWSLAGNGYTFGSGTRLTVV.

This clone came up a few times. This chain joins TRBV5-6 and TRBJ1-2; D not resolved. Per germline, CDR1 SGHDT and CDR2 YYEEEE. This CDR3 spans 11 amino acids. Trimming shortened V by 4 bases and J by 5 bases, and 6 bases separated the two germline ends. CDR3 residues: CASSLGYGYTF. For the CDR3, the DNA is TGTGCCAGCAGCCTCGGGTATGGCTACACCTTC.

The genes are TRBV25-1 and TRBJ1-2; no clear D. Trimming took off 4 bases at V and 4 bases at J, with 4 bases between the two ends. The CDR3 runs to 11 residues. In germline, CDR1 is MGHDK, CDR2 SYGVNS. CDR3 coding DNA: TGTGCCAGCAGTGTCGGCTATGGCTACACCTTC. Its translation is CASSVGYGYTF.

The V call is TRBV6-1, the J call TRBJ2-2; no firm D call. CDR1 and CDR2 (germline): MNHNS, SASEGT. Trimming pared 5 bases from V and 4 bases from J, leaving 8 bases between. CDR3 length equals 13 residues. The CDR3, as DNA: TGTGCCAGCAGTCTCGAGCCCACCGGGGAGCTGTTTTTT. Translating it yields CASSLEPTGELFF.

The chain couples TRBV30 to TRBJ1-6; 7 positions match TRBD1. J lost 14 bases, V lost 2 bases, and 9 bases had no gene match. The CDR3 covers 13 residues. Per germline, CDR1 GTSNPN and CDR2 SVGIG (reference sequence). CDR3 in amino acids: CAWSLGVTGALHF. The CDR3 DNA reads TGTGCCTGGAGTCTTGGAGTTACAGGGGCCCTCCACTTT.

Comment on this clone: The junction differs from germline at one of its ends, possibly a read error. The V and J genes are TRBV19 and TRBJ2-1, with 9 bases that match TRBD2. The CDR3 is 14 residues long. Per the germline V gene, CDR1 is LNHDA and CDR2 is SQIVND (reference sequence). CDR3: CASSISNKASGEIF. DNA for the CDR3: TGTGCCAGTAGTATATCAAACAAGGCTAGCGGGGAGATCTTC.

This clone showed up just a few times. The V call is TRBV7-9, the J call TRBJ2-5, with 9 bases fitting TRBD1. V lost 1 base and J lost 5; bases outside the gene matches: 2. The CDR3 contains 14 residues. The germline V gene encodes CDR1 SEHNR and CDR2 FQNEAQ (reference sequence). CDR3 bases: TGTGCCAGCAGCTTAGTCGGGACAGGGGAGACCCAGTACTTC. Encoded protein: CASSLVGTGETQYF.

This clone was seen more than once but under ten times. The chain combines TRBV4-1 with TRBJ2-6; tentative D call: TRBD1 (7 bases). CDR1 MGHRA and CDR2 YSYEKL come from the germline V gene. The CDR3 is 16 residues long. Deletions cut 7 bases from V and 4 bases from J, with 17 bases between. The CDR3: CASNQGGGAGANVLTF. The CDR3 DNA reads TGCGCCAGCAACCAGGGGGGAGGCGCAGGGGCCAACGTCCTGACTTTC.

The table lists this clone with a few counts. The rearrangement links TRBV29-1 to TRBJ2-7; no definite D call. The CDR3 totals 10 residues. The germline CDR1 and CDR2 sequences are SQVTM and ANQGSEA. Deletions cut 5 bases from V and 2 bases from J, with 4 bases between. The CDR3 DNA follows: TGCAGCGTTCTGGCCTACGAGCAGTACTTC. Residues: CSVLAYEQYF.

The chain links TRBV4-3 to TRBJ2-4, with D possibly matching TRBD2 (7 bases). V was shortened by 1 base and J by 9 bases, with 13 bases between the two germline ends. Per germline, CDR1 LGHNA and CDR2 YSLEER. The CDR3 sequence is 14 residues long. CDR3 DNA sequence: TGCGCCAGCAGCCAAGTGGGGGGGGCGGGCATTCAGTACTTC. Amino acid sequence: CASSQVGGAGIQYF.

The table lists this clone with a count of one. The V call is TRBV30, the J call TRBJ1-2; TRBD1 matches at 11 bases. V dropped 3 bases and J dropped 7; count of bases not matched to a gene: 7. CDR3 length equals 14 residues. Germline V gene lookup returns CDR1 GTSNPN and CDR2 SVGIG (reference sequence). DNA for the CDR3: TGTGCCTGGAGGGAGCGGACAGGGGGCTTTGGCTACACCTTC. This codes for CAWRERTGGFGYTF.

J is TRBJ2-3 and V is TRBV6-5; 7 nucleotides agree with TRBD2. This CDR3 comprises 14 residues. Trimming cost V 7 bases and J 4 bases; bases outside gene matches: 8. The germline V gene encodes CDR1 MNHEY and CDR2 SVGAGI. The CDR3: CASTRGLGADTQYF. As DNA, the CDR3 is TGTGCCAGCACCCGAGGACTAGGGGCAGATACGCAGTATTTT.

This clone was counted only a few times. This chain joins TRBV29-1 and TRBJ2-7, with D perhaps given as TRBD1 or TRBD2 (7 bases each). The CDR3 consists of 13 residues. Per the germline V gene, CDR1 is SQVTM and CDR2 is ANQGSEA. V was trimmed by 4 bases and J by 4 bases, leaving 14 bases between them. CDR3 DNA sequence: TGCAGCGTTGTGACAGGGCGGGGGTACGAGCAGTACTTC. Protein product: CSVVTGRGYEQYF.

The V and J genes are TRBV19 and TRBJ1-2, with TRBD1 matching over 7 bases. This CDR3 is built from 15 residues. Per germline, CDR1 LNHDA and CDR2 SQIVND (reference sequence). V dropped 5 bases and J dropped 1; count of bases not matched to a gene: 7. The CDR3 spells CASSRGTELNYGYTF. In DNA form, the CDR3 reads TGTGCCAGTAGTCGGGGGACAGAACTTAACTATGGCTACACCTTC.

V and J are TRBV2 and TRBJ2-1, with no clear D. Between the trimmed V and J ends, which lost 3 bases and 2 bases, there was a span of 11 bases. Germline loops: CDR1 SNHLY, CDR2 FYNNEI. The CDR3 length is 15 residues. Here the CDR3 reads CASSDSLNPYNEQFF. The CDR3 nucleotides are TGTGCCAGCAGTGACAGTTTAAACCCCTACAATGAGCAGTTCTTC.

The chain joins TRBV30 to TRBJ1-2, with D uncertain. Trimming cost V 1 base and J 6 bases, with 12 bases left between them. The CDR3 is made up of 13 amino acids. CDR1 GTSNPN and CDR2 SVGIG come from the germline V gene (reference sequence). The CDR3 reads CAWSEGYGDGYTF. The CDR3 DNA sequence: TGTGCCTGGAGTGAGGGTTACGGAGATGGCTACACCTTC.

J is TRBJ1-2 and V is TRBV30; 9 nucleotides agree with TRBD1. Germline V gives CDR1 GTSNPN, CDR2 SVGIG (reference sequence). The CDR3 is 16 residues long. V lost 3 bases, J lost 8 bases, and 16 bases stayed unmatched. The DNA for the CDR3 is TGTGCCTGGAGCGTGGGACAGGGCCCCAACCAAGGCGGCTACACCTTC. Encoded protein: CAWSVGQGPNQGGYTF.

The count of this clone is one. The rearrangement uses TRBV25-1 and TRBJ2-7, with 7 bases identical to TRBD1. The junction had 5 bases not matched to a gene; V was cut back by 9 bases and J by 0 bases. This CDR3 contains 13 residues. Germline V lookup: CDR1 MGHDK, CDR2 SYGVNS. The CDR3 loop is CASQTGNSYEQYF. CDR3 coding DNA: TGTGCCAGTCAGACAGGGAACTCCTACGAGCAGTACTTC.

The chain links TRBV6-5 to TRBJ1-6; D might be TRBD1 (5 bases). Deletions cut 7 bases from V and 5 bases from J, with 15 bases between. The germline CDR1 and CDR2 sequences are MNHEY and SVGAGI. This CDR3 is 15 amino acids long. CDR3 protein: CASTTWAGNNSPLHF. The CDR3, as DNA: TGTGCCAGCACCACTTGGGCAGGGAATAATTCACCCCTCCACTTT.

This clone has more than one count but fewer than ten. One end of the junction varies from germline; a read error may be responsible. V and J are TRBV2 and TRBJ1-2; the match to TRBD1 covers 9 bases. Germline V gene data show CDR1 as SNHLY and CDR2 as FYNNEI. This CDR3 has 14 amino acids. The CDR3 is CASSRPDRGDGCTF. CDR3 sequence (DNA): TGTGCCAGCAGTCGCCCGGACAGGGGAGACGGCTGCACCTTC.

This chain connects TRBV30 to TRBJ2-7; 7 nucleotides match TRBD2. Germline V gene sequence: CDR1 GTSNPN, CDR2 SVGIG (reference sequence). CDR3 length: 13 residues. Trimming at V came to 0 bases and at J to 3 bases, leaving 2 bases not matched to a gene. CDR3 nucleotide sequence: TGTGCCTGGAGTGTCGGGGGGTTCTACGAGCAGTACTTC. It yields the protein CAWSVGGFYEQYF.

The rearrangement uses TRBV30 and TRBJ1-2, with D tentatively TRBD1 (5 bases). Germline V gene sequence: CDR1 GTSNPN, CDR2 SVGIG (reference sequence). CDR3 length equals 14 residues. V lost 2 bases and J 3 bases, leaving 13 bases between the germline ends. The CDR3 DNA sequence: TGTGCCTGGAGTCGGGGTGTGGGGGACTATGGCTACACCTTC. Its protein product is CAWSRGVGDYGYTF.

The chain has TRBV28 and TRBJ2-7; D is tentatively TRBD1 or TRBD2 (6 bases each). This CDR3 contains 15 residues. Germline V gene sequence: CDR1 MDHEN, CDR2 SYDVKM. V lost 1 base and J lost 4, with 14 bases in between. DNA of the CDR3: TGTGCCAGCAGTTTATTGGGGGGCGATCTTTACGAGCAGTACTTC. Translated, it gives CASSLLGGDLYEQYF.

The rearrangement joins TRBV25-1 to TRBJ2-7, with 15 bases aligning to TRBD2. Germline CDR1 and CDR2: MGHDK and SYGVNS. The V segment lost 3 bases and the J segment 4 bases; nucleotides outside the gene matches: 10. CDR3 length equals 18 residues. CDR3 sequence (DNA): TGTGCCAGCAGTGATCCTTCCGGGACTAGCGGGAGGACGTACGAGCAGTACTTC. As protein: CASSDPSGTSGRTYEQYF.

This clone came up a few times. The chain links TRBV25-1 to TRBJ2-7; 12 nucleotides line up with TRBD1. CDR1 is MGHDK, CDR2 SYGVNS, per germline. V was clipped by 0 bases and J by 6 bases; unmatched bases: 6. The CDR3 is 16 amino acids. The CDR3 protein is CASSEYPGQGASEQYF. Written as DNA, the CDR3 is TGTGCCAGCAGTGAATATCCGGGACAGGGGGCATCCGAGCAGTACTTC.

By sample share, this clone is large. The rearrangement links TRBV28 to TRBJ2-1; D is ambiguous. V was trimmed by 4 bases and J by 3 bases, leaving 10 bases between them. CDR3 length: 14 residues. The germline CDR1 and CDR2 sequences are MDHEN and SYDVKM. The CDR3 loop reads CASSSSGVYNEQFF. The DNA for the CDR3 is TGTGCCAGCAGTTCATCTGGAGTCTACAATGAGCAGTTCTTC.

The chain carries TRBV30 and TRBJ1-5; no reliable D call. The CDR3 covers 15 residues. Germline V gene data show CDR1 as GTSNPN and CDR2 as SVGIG (reference sequence). V shed 0 bases and J shed 9 bases, with 18 bases lying between them. CDR3 region: CAWSVRGTGNGPQHF. The CDR3 nucleotides are TGTGCCTGGAGTGTACGGGGAACGGGGAATGGGCCCCAGCATTTT.

The chain joins TRBV6-1 to TRBJ2-3; D tentatively reads TRBD1 or TRBD2 (6 bases each). The germline V gene encodes CDR1 MNHNS and CDR2 SASEGT. There are 15 residues in the CDR3. Trimming took off 0 bases at V and 4 bases at J, with 11 bases between the two ends. The CDR3 loop is CASSEASGASDTQYF. The CDR3 bases are TGTGCCAGCAGTGAAGCCTCGGGGGCGTCAGATACGCAGTATTTT.

The genes are TRBV30 and TRBJ1-2, with a tentative D call TRBD1 (5 bases). Trimming took off 1 base at V and 6 bases at J, with 9 bases between the two ends. This CDR3 is 12 amino acids long. Germline loops: CDR1 GTSNPN, CDR2 SVGIG (reference sequence). CDR3 bases: TGTGCCTGGAGTGGTTGGGGGGATGGCTACACCTTC. It is translated as CAWSGWGDGYTF. The variable domain in full, with the rest retrieved from reference TRBV30 and TRBJ1-2, is SQTIHQWPATLVQPVGSPLSLECTVEGTSNPNLYWYRQAAGRGLQLLFYSVGIGQISSEVPQNLSASRPQDRQFILSSKKLLLSDSGFYLCAWSGWGDGYTFGSGTRLTVV.